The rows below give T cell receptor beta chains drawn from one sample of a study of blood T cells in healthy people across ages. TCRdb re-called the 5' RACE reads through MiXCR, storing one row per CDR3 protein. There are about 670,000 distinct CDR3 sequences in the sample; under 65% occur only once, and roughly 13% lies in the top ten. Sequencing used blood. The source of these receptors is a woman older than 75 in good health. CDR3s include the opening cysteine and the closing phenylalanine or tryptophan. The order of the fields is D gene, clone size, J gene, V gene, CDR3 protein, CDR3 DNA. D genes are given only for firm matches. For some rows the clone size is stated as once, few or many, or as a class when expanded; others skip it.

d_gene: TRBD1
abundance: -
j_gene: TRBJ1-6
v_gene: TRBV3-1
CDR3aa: CASSQGRSRGRNSPLHF
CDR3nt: TGTGCCAGCAGCCAAGGTCGATCCAGGGGGCGAAATTCACCCCTCCACTTT

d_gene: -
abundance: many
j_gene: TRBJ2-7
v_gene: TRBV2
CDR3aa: CASSEAGRGSYEQYF
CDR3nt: TGTGCCAGCAGTGAAGCGGGCAGGGGCTCCTACGAGCAGTACTTC

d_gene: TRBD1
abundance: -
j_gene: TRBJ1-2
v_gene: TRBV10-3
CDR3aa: CAISGQPNGGYTF
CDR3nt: TGTGCCATCTCGGGACAGCCAAATGGGGGCTACACCTTC

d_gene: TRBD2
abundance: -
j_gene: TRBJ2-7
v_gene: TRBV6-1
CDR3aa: CASRAPGTSGSYEQYF
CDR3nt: TGTGCCAGCAGAGCGCCCGGGACTAGCGGGAGCTACGAGCAGTACTTC

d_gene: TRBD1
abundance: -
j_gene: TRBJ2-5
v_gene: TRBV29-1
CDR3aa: CSAEGLPPGQGMQETQYF
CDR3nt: TGCAGCGCCGAAGGACTCCCTCCGGGACAGGGCATGCAAGAGACCCAGTACTTC

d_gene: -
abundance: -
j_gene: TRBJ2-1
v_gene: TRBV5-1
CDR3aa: CASSLGALPYNEQFF
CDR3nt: TGCGCCAGCAGCTTGGGCGCCCTCCCCTACAATGAGCAGTTCTTC

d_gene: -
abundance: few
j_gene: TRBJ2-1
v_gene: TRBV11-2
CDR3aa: CASSLDVGGNNEQFF
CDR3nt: TGTGCCAGCAGCTTAGATGTCGGCGGGAACAATGAGCAGTTCTTC

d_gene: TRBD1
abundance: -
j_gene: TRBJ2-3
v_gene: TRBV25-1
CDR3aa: CVSSEPGQRTDTQYF
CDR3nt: TGTGTCAGCAGTGAACCGGGACAGAGGACAGATACGCAGTATTTT

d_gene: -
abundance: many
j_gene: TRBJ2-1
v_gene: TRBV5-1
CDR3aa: CASSADSSSYNEQFF
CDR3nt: TGCGCCAGCAGCGCTGACTCGAGCTCCTACAATGAGCAGTTCTTC

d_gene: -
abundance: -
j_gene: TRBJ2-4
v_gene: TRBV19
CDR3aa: CASSIASAKNIQYF
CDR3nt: TGTGCCAGTAGTATAGCCAGTGCCAAAAACATTCAGTACTTC

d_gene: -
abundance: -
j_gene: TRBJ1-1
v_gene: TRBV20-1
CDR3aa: CSARDLGQSTEAFF
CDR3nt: TGCAGTGCTAGGGATTTGGGTCAAAGCACTGAAGCTTTCTTT

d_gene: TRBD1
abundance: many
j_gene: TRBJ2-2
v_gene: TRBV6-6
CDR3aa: CASSRQGVDTGELFF
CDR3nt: TGTGCCAGCAGTCGACAGGGGGTCGACACCGGGGAGCTGTTTTTT

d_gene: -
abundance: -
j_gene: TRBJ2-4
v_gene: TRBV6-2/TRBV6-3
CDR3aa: CASSRGPENIQYF
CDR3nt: TGTGCCAGCAGTCGTGGACCGGAAAACATTCAGTACTTC

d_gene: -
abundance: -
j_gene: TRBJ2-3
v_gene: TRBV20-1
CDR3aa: CSASSGSTDTQYF
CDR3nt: TGCAGTGCTAGTAGCGGTAGCACAGATACGCAGTATTTT

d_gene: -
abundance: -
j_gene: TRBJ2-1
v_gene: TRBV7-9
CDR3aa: CASSEGPSYYNEQFF
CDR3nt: TGTGCCAGCAGCGAGGGACCCTCCTACTACAATGAGCAGTTCTTC

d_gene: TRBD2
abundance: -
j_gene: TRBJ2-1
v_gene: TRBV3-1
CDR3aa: CASSRGLASIGEQFF
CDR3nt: TGTGCCAGCAGCCGAGGACTAGCGAGCATCGGTGAGCAGTTCTTC

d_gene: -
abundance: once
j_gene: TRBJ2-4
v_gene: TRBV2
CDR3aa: CASSFSTSGAKNIQYF
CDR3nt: TGTGCCAGCAGTTTTTCCACATCAGGGGCTAAAAACATTCAGTACTTC

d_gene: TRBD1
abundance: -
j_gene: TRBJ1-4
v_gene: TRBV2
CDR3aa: CASRSTGAATNEKLFF
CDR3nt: TGTGCCAGCAGAAGCACAGGGGCTGCAACTAATGAAAAACTGTTTTTT

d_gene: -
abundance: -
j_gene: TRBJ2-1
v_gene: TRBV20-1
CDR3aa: CSASPASEYNEQFF
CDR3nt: TGCAGTGCTAGCCCCGCTAGCGAATACAATGAGCAGTTCTTC

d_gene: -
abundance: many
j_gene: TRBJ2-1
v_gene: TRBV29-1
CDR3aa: CSGNAGYNEQFF
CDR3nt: TGCAGCGGGAACGCTGGGTACAATGAGCAGTTCTTC

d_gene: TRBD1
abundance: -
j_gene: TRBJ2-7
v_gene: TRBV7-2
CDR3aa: CASSLGRDSIYEQYF
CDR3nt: TGTGCCAGCAGCTTAGGTCGGGACAGTATTTACGAGCAGTACTTC

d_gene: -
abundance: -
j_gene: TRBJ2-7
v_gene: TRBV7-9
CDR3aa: CASSPPLRFEQYF
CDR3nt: TGTGCCAGCAGCCCCCCATTGAGGTTCGAGCAGTACTTC

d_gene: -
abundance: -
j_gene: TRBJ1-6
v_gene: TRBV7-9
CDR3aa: CASSPTTLGNSPLHF
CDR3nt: TGTGCCAGCAGTCCCACAACCCTAGGGAATTCACCCCTCCACTTT

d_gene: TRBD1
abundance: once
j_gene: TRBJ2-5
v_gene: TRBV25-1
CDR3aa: CASSESGQGAVQETQYF
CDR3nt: TGTGCCAGCAGTGAATCGGGGCAGGGGGCCGTCCAAGAGACCCAGTACTTC

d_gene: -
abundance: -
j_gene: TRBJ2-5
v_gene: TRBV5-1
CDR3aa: CASSLVLAYNEQYF
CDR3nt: TGCGCCAGCAGCTTGGTACTTGCCTACAATGAGCAGTACTTC

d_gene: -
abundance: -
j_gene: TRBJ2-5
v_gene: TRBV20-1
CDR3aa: CSARGSGGRGETQYF
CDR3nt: TGCAGTGCTAGAGGGTCCGGGGGTCGAGGAGAGACCCAGTACTTC

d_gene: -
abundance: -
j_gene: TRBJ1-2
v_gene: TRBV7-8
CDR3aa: CASSLMAGAWGGYTF
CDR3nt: TGTGCCAGCAGCTTAATGGCAGGCGCTTGGGGTGGCTACACCTTC

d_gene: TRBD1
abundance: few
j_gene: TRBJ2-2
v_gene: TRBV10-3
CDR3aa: CAISELPGGPGELFF
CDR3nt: TGTGCCATCAGTGAGCTACCAGGGGGCCCCGGGGAGCTGTTTTTT

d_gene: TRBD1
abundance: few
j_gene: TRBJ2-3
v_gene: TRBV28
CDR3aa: CATLPGQHTDTQYF
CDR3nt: TGTGCCACCTTACCGGGACAGCACACAGATACGCAGTATTTT

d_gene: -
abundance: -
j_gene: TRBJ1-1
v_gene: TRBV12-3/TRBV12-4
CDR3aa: CASSQDQFYAFF
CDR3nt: TGTGCCAGCAGCCAAGACCAATTTTACGCTTTCTTT

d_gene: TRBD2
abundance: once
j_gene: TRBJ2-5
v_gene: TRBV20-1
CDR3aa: CSARGLGRETQYF
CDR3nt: TGCAGTGCCCGAGGACTAGGTCGAGAGACCCAGTACTTC

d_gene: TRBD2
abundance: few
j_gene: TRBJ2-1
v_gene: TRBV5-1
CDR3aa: CASSHPTSGRPNRGQFF
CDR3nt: TGCGCCAGCAGCCATCCCACTAGCGGGAGACCAAATAGAGGGCAGTTCTTC

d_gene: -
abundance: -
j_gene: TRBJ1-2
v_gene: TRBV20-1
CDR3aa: CRKGGSYGYTF
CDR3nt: TGCAGAAAGGGAGGGTCATATGGCTACACCTTC

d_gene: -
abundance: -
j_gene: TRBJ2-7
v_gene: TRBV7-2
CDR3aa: CASRRGREGNNEQYF
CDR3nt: TGTGCCAGCCGCAGGGGGCGGGAGGGCAACAATGAGCAGTACTTC

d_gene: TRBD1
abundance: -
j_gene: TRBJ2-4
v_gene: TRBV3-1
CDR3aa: CASSPRDRANIQYF
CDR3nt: TGTGCCAGCAGCCCCCGGGACAGGGCGAACATTCAGTACTTC

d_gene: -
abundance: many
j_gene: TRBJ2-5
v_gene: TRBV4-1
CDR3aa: CASRHPGKQETQYF
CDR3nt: TGCGCCAGCAGGCACCCGGGGAAACAAGAGACCCAGTACTTC